The T cell receptor (beta chain) under discussion was sequenced for a study of T cells in narcolepsy. Germline lookup yields CDR1 GTSNPN and CDR2 SVGIG (reference sequence). The CDR3 covers 12 residues. TCRdb's table, derived via immunoSEQ multiplex PCR, lists solely in-frame clones and lacks some. The sample includes tens of thousands of clones, about 85% seen only once; the top ten take roughly 1.4%. Specimen: CD45RA- memory CD4+ T cells from PBMCs. The clonotype was recovered from a human donor with narcolepsy. The gene calls are TRBV30 and TRBJ2-5; 7 positions agree with TRBD1. The DNA matches TRBJ2-7 better at its end, which makes the J call doubtful. CDR3 in amino acids: CAWSNRGNEQYF. Written as DNA, the CDR3 is TGTGCCTGGAGTAACAGGGGAAACGAGCAGTACTTC.